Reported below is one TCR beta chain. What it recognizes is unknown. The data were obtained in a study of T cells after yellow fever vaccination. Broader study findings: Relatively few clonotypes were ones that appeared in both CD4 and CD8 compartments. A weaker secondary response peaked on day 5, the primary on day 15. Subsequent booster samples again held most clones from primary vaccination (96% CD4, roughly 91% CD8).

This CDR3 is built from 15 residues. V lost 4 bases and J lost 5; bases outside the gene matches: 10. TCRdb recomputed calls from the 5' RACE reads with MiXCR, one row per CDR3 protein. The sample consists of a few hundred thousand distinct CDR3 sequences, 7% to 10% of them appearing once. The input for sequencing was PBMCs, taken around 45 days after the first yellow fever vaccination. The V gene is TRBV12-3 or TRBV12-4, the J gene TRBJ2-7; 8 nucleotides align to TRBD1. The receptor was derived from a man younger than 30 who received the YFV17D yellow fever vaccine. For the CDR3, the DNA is TGTGCCAGCAGTTCCACCGGGACAGGCGTGGACGAGCAGTACTTC. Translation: CASSSTGTGVDEQYF.